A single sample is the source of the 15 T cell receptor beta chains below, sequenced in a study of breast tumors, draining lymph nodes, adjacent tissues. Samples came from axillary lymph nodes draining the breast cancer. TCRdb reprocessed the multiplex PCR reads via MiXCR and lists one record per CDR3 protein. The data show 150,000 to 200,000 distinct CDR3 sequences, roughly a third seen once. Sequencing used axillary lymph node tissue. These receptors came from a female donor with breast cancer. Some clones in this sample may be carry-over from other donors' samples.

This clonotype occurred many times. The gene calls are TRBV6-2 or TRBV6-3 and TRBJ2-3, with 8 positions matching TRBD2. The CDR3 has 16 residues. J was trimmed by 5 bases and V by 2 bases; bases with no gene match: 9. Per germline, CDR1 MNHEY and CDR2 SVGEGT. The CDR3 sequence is CASSYGGVAGRDTQYF. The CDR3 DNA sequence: TGTGCCAGCAGTTACGGGGGCGTAGCGGGGCGAGATACGCAGTATTTT.

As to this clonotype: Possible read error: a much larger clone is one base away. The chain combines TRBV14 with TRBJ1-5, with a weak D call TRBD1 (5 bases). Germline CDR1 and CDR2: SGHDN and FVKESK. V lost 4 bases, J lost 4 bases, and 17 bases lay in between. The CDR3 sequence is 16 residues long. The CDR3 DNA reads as TGTGCCAGCAGCCCCCCCCGGGGAGGGACTAATCAGCCCCAGCATTTT. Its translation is CASSPPRGGTNQPQHF.

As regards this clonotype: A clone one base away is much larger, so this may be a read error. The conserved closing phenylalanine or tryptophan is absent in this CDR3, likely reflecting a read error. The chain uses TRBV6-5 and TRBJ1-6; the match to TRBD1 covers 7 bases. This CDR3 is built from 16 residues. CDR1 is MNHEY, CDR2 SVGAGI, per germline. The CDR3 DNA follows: TGTGCCAGCAGTCACTCGCGGCGACAGGGAAAATCACCCCTCCACCTT. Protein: CASSHSRRQGKSPLHL.

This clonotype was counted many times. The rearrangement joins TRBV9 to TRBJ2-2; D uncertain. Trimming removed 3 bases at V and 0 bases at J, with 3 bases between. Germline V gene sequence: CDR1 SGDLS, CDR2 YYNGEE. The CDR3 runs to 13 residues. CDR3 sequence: CASSGTNTGELFF. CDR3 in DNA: TGTGCCAGCAGCGGAACGAACACCGGGGAGCTGTTTTTT.

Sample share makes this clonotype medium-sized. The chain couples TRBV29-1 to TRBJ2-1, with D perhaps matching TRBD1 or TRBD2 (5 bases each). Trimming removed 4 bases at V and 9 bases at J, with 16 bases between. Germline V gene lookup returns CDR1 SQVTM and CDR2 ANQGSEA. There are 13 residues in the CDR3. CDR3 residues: CSVGGWEQREQFF. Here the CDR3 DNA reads TGCAGCGTTGGGGGGTGGGAACAGCGTGAGCAGTTCTTC.

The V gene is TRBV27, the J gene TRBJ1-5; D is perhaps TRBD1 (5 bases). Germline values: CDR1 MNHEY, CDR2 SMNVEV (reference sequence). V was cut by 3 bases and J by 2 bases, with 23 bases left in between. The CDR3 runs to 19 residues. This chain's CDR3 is CASSFSGRHLKNRNQPQHF. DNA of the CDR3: TGTGCCAGCAGTTTCTCGGGACGACATTTGAAAAACCGCAATCAGCCCCAGCATTTT.

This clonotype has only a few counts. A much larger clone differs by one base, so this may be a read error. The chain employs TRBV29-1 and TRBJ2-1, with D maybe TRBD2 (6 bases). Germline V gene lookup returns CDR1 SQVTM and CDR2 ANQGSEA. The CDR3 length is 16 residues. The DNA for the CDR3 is TGCGGCGCCGCAGGGACTTCCGGACGTTCCTACAATGAGCAGTTCTTC. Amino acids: CGAAGTSGRSYNEQFF.

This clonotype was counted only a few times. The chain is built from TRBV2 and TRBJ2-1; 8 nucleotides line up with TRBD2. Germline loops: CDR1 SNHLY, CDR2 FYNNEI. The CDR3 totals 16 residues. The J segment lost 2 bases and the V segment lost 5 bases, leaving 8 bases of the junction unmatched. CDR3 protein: CASSFLRRGAYNEQFF. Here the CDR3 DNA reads TGTGCCAGCAGTTTCTTAAGGCGGGGGGCCTACAATGAGCAGTTCTTC.

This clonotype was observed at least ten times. The CDR3 loop reads CASSSGGISNQPQHF. The CDR3 DNA is TGTGCCAGCAGTTCCGGGGGGATTAGCAATCAGCCCCAGCATTTT. The chain employs TRBV12-3 or TRBV12-4 and TRBJ1-5; weak D call: TRBD1 (5 bases). This CDR3 has 15 residues. V dropped 4 bases and J dropped 0 bases, with 10 bases sitting between them.

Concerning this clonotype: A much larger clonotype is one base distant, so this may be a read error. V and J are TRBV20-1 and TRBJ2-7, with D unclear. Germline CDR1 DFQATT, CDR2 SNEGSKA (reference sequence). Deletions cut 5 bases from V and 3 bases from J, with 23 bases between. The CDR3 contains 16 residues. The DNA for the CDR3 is TGCAGTGCTGCCAACCGGGCCTCAAGCCCGAACTACGAGCAGTACTTC. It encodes CSAANRASSPNYEQYF.

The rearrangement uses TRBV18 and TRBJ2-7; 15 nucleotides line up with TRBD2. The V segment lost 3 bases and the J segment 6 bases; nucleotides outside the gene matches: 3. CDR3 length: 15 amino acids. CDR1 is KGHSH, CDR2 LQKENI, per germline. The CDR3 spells CASSPSGLAGGEQYF. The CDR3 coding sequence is TGTGCCAGCTCACCCTCGGGACTAGCGGGAGGCGAGCAGTACTTC.

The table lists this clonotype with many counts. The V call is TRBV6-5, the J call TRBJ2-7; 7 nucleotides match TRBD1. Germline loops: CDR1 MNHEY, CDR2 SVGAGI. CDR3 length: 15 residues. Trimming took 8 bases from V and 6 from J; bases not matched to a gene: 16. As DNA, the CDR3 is TGTGCCAGCGGACTCTTTTGGGATGAGGGGGCCGAGCAGTACTTC. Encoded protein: CASGLFWDEGAEQYF.

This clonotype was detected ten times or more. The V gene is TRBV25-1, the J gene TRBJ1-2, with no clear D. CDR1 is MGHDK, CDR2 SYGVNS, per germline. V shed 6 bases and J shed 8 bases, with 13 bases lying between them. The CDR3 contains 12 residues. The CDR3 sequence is CASRSTLAGYTF. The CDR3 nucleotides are TGTGCCAGCAGAAGCACCCTGGCCGGCTACACCTTC.

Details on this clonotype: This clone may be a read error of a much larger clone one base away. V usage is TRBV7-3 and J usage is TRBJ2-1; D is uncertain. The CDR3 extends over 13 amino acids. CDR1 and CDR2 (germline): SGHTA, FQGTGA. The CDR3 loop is CATEEPHYNEQLF. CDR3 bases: TGTGCCACGGAAGAACCTCACTACAATGAGCAGCTCTTC.

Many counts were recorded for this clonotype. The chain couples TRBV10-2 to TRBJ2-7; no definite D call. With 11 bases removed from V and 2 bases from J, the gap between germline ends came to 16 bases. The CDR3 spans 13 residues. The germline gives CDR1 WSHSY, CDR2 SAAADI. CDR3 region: CASLGEGPYEQYF. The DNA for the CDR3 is TGCGCCTCTCTGGGTGAAGGCCCCTACGAGCAGTACTTC.